This T cell receptor (beta chain) stems from a study of CD4 T cells in relation to SARS-CoV-2 and coronaviruses. Study in general: The HLA restriction of the shared crossreactive spike epitopes was mapped.

Sequencing used immunoSEQ multiplex PCR; TCRdb keeps in-frame clones, though not all of them. The repertoire holds some 22,000 clones, with 72% as singletons. Study findings and constraints: No donor gave both pre-pandemic and post-infection samples. In around 60% of donors, memory CD4+ clonotypes crossrecognized SARS-CoV-2 and at least one common cold coronavirus spike. This crossreactivity analysis covered spike protein alone, no other viral proteins.

Regarding this clone: Its antigen is currently unknown.

Losses at the gene ends were 11 bases for V and 6 bases for J; bases not matched to a gene: 11. CDR3 size: 14 residues. Germline V gene sequence: CDR1 SNHLY, CDR2 FYNNEI. CD4+ T cells from unexposed donors were obtained before the COVID-19 pandemic (2011-2018). Isolation of CD4+ T cells took place after about 9 days in culture. This TCR came from a human donor in good health. The sample comprised CD4+ T cells from PBMCs, cultured in vitro. J is TRBJ2-3 and V is TRBV2; 10 bases align to TRBD2. As DNA, the CDR3 is TGTGCCTCGGGTTCGGGGACTAGCGTGGATACGCAGTATTTT. It is translated as CASGSGTSVDTQYF.